A single sample is the source of the 27 T cell receptor beta chains below, sequenced in a study of shared clonotypes between healthy human individuals. TCRdb's copy holds only in-frame clones and misses some; the assay was immunoSEQ multiplex PCR. The sample shows hundreds of thousands of clones, around 97% of them seen only once. The sequenced sample consisted of naive CD4+ T cells sorted from blood. Specified subset: CD45RA+ positively selected. These receptors all come from a woman aged 25 to 39 in good health.

V usage is TRBV28 and J usage is TRBJ1-3, with 7 positions matching TRBD1. Germline assignment: CDR1 MDHEN and CDR2 SYDVKM. V dropped 6 bases and J dropped 0; count of bases not matched to a gene: 11. The CDR3 consists of 17 residues. The CDR3 DNA follows: TGTGCCAGCAGCCTAAACAGGGGTCGGTCCTCTGGAAACACCATATATTTT. It specifies CASSLNRGRSSGNTIYF.

This sequence joins TRBV6-1 and TRBJ2-5; TRBD1 is a possible D gene (7 bases). CDR1 is MNHNS, CDR2 SASEGT, per germline. This CDR3 spans 15 amino acids. Deletions cut 6 bases from V and 7 bases from J, with 21 bases between. The CDR3 nucleotides are TGTGCCAGCAGCGGGGGATCGACAGGGTCCGGGACCCAGTACTTC. Protein: CASSGGSTGSGTQYF.

The chain is built from TRBV28 and TRBJ1-1; no definite D call. V lost 1 base, J lost 0 bases, and 3 bases lay in between. There are 13 residues in the CDR3. CDR1 is MDHEN and CDR2 is SYDVKM in the germline V gene. The CDR3 region is CASSLSLNTEAFF. The CDR3 DNA follows: TGTGCCAGCAGTTTATCCCTGAACACTGAAGCTTTCTTT.

As concerns this clone: Other DNA sequences in this specimen translate into the identical CDR3. The V and J genes are TRBV7-9 and TRBJ1-5; D is ambiguous. The V end lost 1 base, the J end lost 7 bases, and 5 bases lay between the germline ends. The CDR3 consists of 12 residues. Looked up from germline, CDR1 is SEHNR and CDR2 is FQNEAQ (reference sequence). CDR3 in DNA: TGTGCCAGCAGCTTAGATTCCCAGCCCCAGCATTTT. Translation gives CASSLDSQPQHF.

The chain recombines TRBV27 with TRBJ2-2, with D maybe TRBD2 (7 bases). Germline loops: CDR1 MNHEY, CDR2 SMNVEV (reference sequence). Trimming removed 4 bases at V and 6 bases at J, with 18 bases between. The CDR3 runs 16 residues. This CDR3 reads CASSWTAPGGSGELFF. CDR3 bases: TGTGCCAGCAGTTGGACAGCTCCCGGGGGGTCCGGGGAGCTGTTTTTT.

The V gene is TRBV28, the J gene TRBJ1-1; no clear D gene. This CDR3 has 13 amino acids. The V gene lost 3 bases and the J gene lost 10 bases, with 15 bases spanning the gap. Germline lookup yields CDR1 MDHEN and CDR2 SYDVKM. Here the CDR3 DNA reads TGTGCCAGCAGTTTGGGATACACTAATCGAGCTTTCTTT. It encodes CASSLGYTNRAFF.

J is TRBJ1-1 and V is TRBV2; the D is unclear. Trimming stripped 6 bases from V and 1 base from J, with 9 bases between. Germline V gene lookup returns CDR1 SNHLY and CDR2 FYNNEI. This CDR3 spans 13 amino acids. The CDR3 protein is CASSRTGNTEAFF. CDR3 DNA sequence: TGTGCCAGCAGCAGAACGGGGAACACTGAAGCTTTCTTT.

The V and J genes are TRBV6-1 and TRBJ1-6; unclear D gene. V lost 7 bases to trimming and J lost 9 bases, with 13 bases between them. The CDR3 runs to 13 residues. Looked up from germline, CDR1 is MNHNS and CDR2 is SASEGT. CDR3: CASIVAVGSPLHF. The CDR3 region has the DNA TGTGCCAGCATTGTAGCGGTGGGTTCACCCCTCCACTTT.

The chain is built from TRBV5-1 and TRBJ2-1, with D hard to call. Trimming removed 0 bases at V and 5 bases at J, with 9 bases between. The CDR3 totals 14 residues. Germline-derived CDR1 and CDR2 are SGHRS and YFSETQ. The CDR3 bases are TGCGCCAGCAGCTTGGGGTTTCAGAACAATGAGCAGTTCTTC. Protein sequence: CASSLGFQNNEQFF.

The chain carries TRBV28 and TRBJ2-2; D is unclear. The germline V gene has CDR1 MDHEN and CDR2 SYDVKM. V lost 3 bases to trimming and J lost 2 bases, with 7 bases between them. The CDR3 spans 14 residues. The CDR3 DNA follows: TGTGCCAGCAGTTTGGTCGGAAACACCGGGGAGCTGTTTTTT. It encodes CASSLVGNTGELFF.

The V call is TRBV5-1, the J call TRBJ1-4; D may be TRBD1 (5 bases). Deletions cut 0 bases from V and 4 bases from J, with 13 bases between. This CDR3 is 16 amino acids long. Germline CDR1 is SGHRS and CDR2 is YFSETQ. CDR3 residues: CASSLAGTVVNEKLFF. CDR3 nucleotides: TGCGCCAGCAGCTTGGCGGGGACGGTAGTTAATGAAAAACTGTTTTTT.

In DNA, the CDR3 is TGTGCCAACCGACAGGAGAGATGTTGGGACACTGAAGCTTTCTTT. Translation gives CANRQERCWDTEAFF. The chain recombines TRBV28 with TRBJ1-1; tentatively, D is TRBD1 (6 bases). Germline assignment: CDR1 MDHEN and CDR2 SYDVKM. CDR3 length: 15 amino acids. V lost 10 bases to trimming and J lost 3 bases, with 21 bases between them.

This chain connects TRBV5-1 to TRBJ1-1; D gene ambiguous. From germline, CDR1 is SGHRS and CDR2 YFSETQ. The CDR3 extends over 10 amino acids. V gave up 4 bases and J gave up 10 bases, with 8 bases separating them. CDR3 nucleotide sequence: TGCGCCAGCAGCCTCGGGTCAGCTTTCTTT. Encoded protein: CASSLGSAFF.

The genes are TRBV28 and TRBJ2-4, with D tentatively TRBD1 (5 bases). CDR3 length: 16 residues. Germline CDR1 is MDHEN and CDR2 is SYDVKM. Trimming took off 5 bases at V and 0 bases at J, with 14 bases between the two ends. CDR3 in amino acids: CASSGAQELAKNIQYF. The CDR3 DNA is TGTGCCAGCAGTGGGGCGCAGGAACTAGCCAAAAACATTCAGTACTTC.

The genes are TRBV5-1 and TRBJ2-7; 9 bases agree with TRBD1. The germline V gene has CDR1 SGHRS and CDR2 YFSETQ. Germline trimming cut 3 bases from V and 4 bases from J; bases unmatched to any gene: 5. The CDR3 covers 14 residues. CDR3 DNA: TGCGCCAGCAGCTGGACAGGGGTATCTTACGAGCAGTACTTC. Translated: CASSWTGVSYEQYF.

The rearrangement uses TRBV10-1 and TRBJ2-7, with TRBD2 matching 11 bases. V lost 4 bases to trimming and J lost 5 bases; unmatched junction nucleotides: 10. The CDR3 sequence is 16 residues long. Germline V CDR1 and CDR2: WNHNN, SYGVQD (reference sequence). The CDR3 DNA sequence: TGCGCCAGCAGTGCCTCAATAGCGGGAGGGCTCGACGAGCAGTACTTC. Translated: CASSASIAGGLDEQYF.

The chain is built from TRBV18 and TRBJ2-5; D unresolved. The CDR3 runs to 13 residues. Germline values: CDR1 KGHSH, CDR2 LQKENI. The germline V and J ends were trimmed by 2 bases and 1 base, with 5 bases remaining between them. CDR3 protein: CASSPIGQETQYF. The CDR3 coding sequence is TGTGCCAGCTCACCAATCGGCCAAGAGACCCAGTACTTC.

This rearrangement joins TRBV15 to TRBJ2-2, with 11 bases lining up with TRBD1. V shed 5 bases, J shed 3 bases, and the junction held 2 bases outside the gene matches. This CDR3 contains 15 residues. Germline V gene sequence: CDR1 LNHNV, CDR2 YYDKDF (reference sequence). In DNA, the CDR3 is TGTGCCACCAGCGGACAGGGGGCTTACACCGGGGAGCTGTTTTTT. This gives the protein CATSGQGAYTGELFF.

This chain uses TRBV28 with TRBJ2-7; 9 positions agree with TRBD1. This CDR3 region has 15 residues. Germline loops: CDR1 MDHEN, CDR2 SYDVKM. J lost 2 bases, V lost 6 bases, and 8 bases had no gene match. The CDR3 protein is CASRLRQGGTYEQYF. The CDR3 coding sequence is TGTGCCAGCAGACTCCGACAGGGGGGTACCTACGAGCAGTACTTC.

The gene calls are TRBV28 and TRBJ2-5; TRBD1 agrees at 7 bases. CDR1 MDHEN and CDR2 SYDVKM come from the germline V gene. Germline trimming cut 5 bases from V and 2 bases from J; bases unmatched to any gene: 8. CDR3 size: 15 residues. The CDR3 sequence: CASSLPGQLQETQYF. As DNA, the CDR3 is TGTGCCAGCAGTCTTCCGGGACAGTTACAAGAGACCCAGTACTTC.

This rearrangement joins TRBV5-5 to TRBJ1-1, with D perhaps TRBD1 (6 bases). This CDR3 is 13 amino acids long. Germline loops: CDR1 SGHKS, CDR2 YYEKEE (reference sequence). V dropped 4 bases and J dropped 2 bases, with 9 bases sitting between them. CDR3 sequence reads: CASSLDSNTEAFF. CDR3 DNA: TGTGCCAGCAGCCTGGACAGCAACACTGAAGCTTTCTTT.

This rearrangement joins TRBV19 to TRBJ2-1; D not resolved. CDR1 and CDR2 (germline): LNHDA, SQIVND (reference sequence). The V end was cut by 0 bases, the J end by 8 bases, with 11 bases between. The CDR3 has 14 residues. In DNA form, the CDR3 reads TGTGCCAGTAGTATAGATGAGGCTAGGTATGAGCAGTTCTTC. Protein: CASSIDEARYEQFF.

The sample holds one count of this clone. CDR3 region: CASSDTALGGRNYGYTF. In nucleotides, the CDR3 is TGTGCCAGCAGTGACACGGCCCTGGGGGGGCGGAACTATGGCTACACCTTC. This chain uses TRBV2 with TRBJ1-2, with a possible D match to TRBD1 (6 bases). CDR1 is SNHLY and CDR2 is FYNNEI in the germline V gene. The CDR3 is 17 residues long. Trimming shortened V by 3 bases and J by 2 bases, and 19 bases separated the two germline ends.

The rearrangement links TRBV10-3 to TRBJ1-2; perhaps TRBD1 as D (5 bases). CDR1 and CDR2 from the germline V gene are ENHRY and SYGVKD. The CDR3 totals 13 residues. The germline V and J ends were trimmed by 0 bases and 8 bases, with 10 bases remaining between them. CDR3 sequence: CAISESAGNGYTF. CDR3 nucleotides: TGTGCCATCAGTGAGTCGGCAGGGAACGGCTACACCTTC.

On this clone itself: The same CDR3 is also encoded by other DNA sequences in this sample. This sequence joins TRBV25-1 and TRBJ1-2; D remains unclear. Germline V lookup: CDR1 MGHDK, CDR2 SYGVNS. The V gene lost 2 bases and the J gene lost 3 bases, with 4 bases spanning the gap. CDR3 length: 12 residues. The CDR3 here is CASSEADYGYTF. The CDR3 DNA reads as TGTGCCAGCAGTGAAGCTGACTATGGCTACACCTTC.

This rearrangement joins TRBV5-1 to TRBJ2-7, with 10 bases aligning to TRBD1. Per the germline V gene, CDR1 is SGHRS and CDR2 is YFSETQ. The CDR3 loop spans 14 amino acids. Trimming cost V 4 bases and J 2 bases; bases outside gene matches: 3. This chain's CDR3 is CASSTGTGAYEQYF. In DNA, the CDR3 is TGCGCCAGCAGCACCGGGACAGGGGCCTACGAGCAGTACTTC.

The J gene is TRBJ2-7, the V gene TRBV2; no clear D. Between the trimmed V and J ends, which lost 6 bases and 0 bases, there was a span of 6 bases. Germline V CDR1 and CDR2: SNHLY, FYNNEI. The CDR3 runs 12 residues. The CDR3 protein is CASRYSSYEQYF. The CDR3, as DNA: TGTGCCAGCAGGTACAGCTCCTACGAGCAGTACTTC.